The entry that follows covers one TCR beta chain sequence. The data were obtained in a study of blood T cells in healthy people across ages. A second PCR, run for roughly 7 to 11 cycles, used a sample-barcoded 5' primer plus a J-beta primer mix. TCRdb re-derived calls from the 5' RACE reads in MiXCR, one entry per CDR3 protein. This table holds approximately 940,000 distinct CDR3 sequences, 48% found once. Trimming cost V 7 bases and J 5 bases, with 15 bases left between them. CDR1 is SQVTM, CDR2 ANQGSEA, per germline. This CDR3 has 13 amino acids. The receptor was derived from a man aged 25-40 years in good health. The sequenced sample consisted of blood. The chain couples TRBV29-1 to TRBJ2-1; D is unclear. CDR3 protein: CSAFPGEHNEQFF. The CDR3 region has the DNA TGCAGCGCTTTCCCTGGAGAACACAATGAGCAGTTCTTC.